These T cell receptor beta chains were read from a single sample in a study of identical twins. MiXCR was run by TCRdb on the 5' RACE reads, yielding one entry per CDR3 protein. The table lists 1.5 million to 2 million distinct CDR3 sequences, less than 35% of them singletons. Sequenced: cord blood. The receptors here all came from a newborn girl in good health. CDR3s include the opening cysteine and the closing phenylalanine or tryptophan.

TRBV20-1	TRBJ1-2	CSAARTRANYGHTF
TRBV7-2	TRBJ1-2	CASSLAGHIHGWYTF
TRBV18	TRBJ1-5	CASSPQGGINQPQHF
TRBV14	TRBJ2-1	CASSQILGPYNEQFF
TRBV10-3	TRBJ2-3	CAITAGVRDTQYF
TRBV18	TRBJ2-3	CASSPAASTDTQYF
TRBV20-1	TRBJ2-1	CSARIPGSSYNEQFF
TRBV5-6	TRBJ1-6	CASSLATTPDRDSPLHF
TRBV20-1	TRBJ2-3	CSARPLRLAGSTDTQYF
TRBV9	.	CASSDPPEVGETYNEQYF
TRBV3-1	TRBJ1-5	CASSHRANQPQHF
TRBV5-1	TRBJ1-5	CASSLMGASNQPQHF
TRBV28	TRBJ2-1	CASSLPPVDEQFF
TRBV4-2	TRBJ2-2	CASSQEDFTANTGELFF
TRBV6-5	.	CASSYGQDIYEQYF
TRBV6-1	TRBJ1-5	CASSGSRNMGPQHF
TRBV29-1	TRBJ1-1	CSGGQAAGAFF
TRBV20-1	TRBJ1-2	CSEEEQGFSYGYTF
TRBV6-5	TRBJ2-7	CASSYSGVDPYEQYF
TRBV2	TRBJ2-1	CASTTSGEAYEQFF
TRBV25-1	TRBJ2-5	CASSESQVMGETQYF
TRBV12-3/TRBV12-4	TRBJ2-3	CASTRQETSTDTQYF
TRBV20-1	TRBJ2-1	CSARVSRGHINERFF
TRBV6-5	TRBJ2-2	CASTWDRGQVGELFF
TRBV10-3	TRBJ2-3	CAISSRRDTQYF
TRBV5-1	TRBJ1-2	CASSLVMNYGYTF
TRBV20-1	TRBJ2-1	CSARPGLVTEQFF
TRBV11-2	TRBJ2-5	CASSPFGAGQETQYF
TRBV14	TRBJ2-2	CASSQSRDKNTGELFF
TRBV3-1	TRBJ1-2	CASSQEAPTAGYTF
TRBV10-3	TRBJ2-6	CAISTDKLVASSWANVLTF
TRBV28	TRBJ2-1	CASSLLAHANYNEQFF
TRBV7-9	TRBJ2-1	CASSFRQGWDNEQFF
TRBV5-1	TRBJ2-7	CASSSGNYEQYF
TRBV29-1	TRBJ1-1	CSDEVRGDTEAFF
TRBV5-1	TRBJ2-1	CASRRGTGEYNEQFF
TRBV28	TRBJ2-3	CASSLLGLAGGITDTQYF
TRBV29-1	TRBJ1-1	CSVGGGETEAFF
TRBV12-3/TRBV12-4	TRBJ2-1	CASSLGWGAAVANEQFF
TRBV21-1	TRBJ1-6	CASSKAVGPITLHF
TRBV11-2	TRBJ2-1	CASRLAGVRNEQFF
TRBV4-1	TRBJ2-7	CASSQVGTGGEQYF
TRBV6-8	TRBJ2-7	CASSYGDRMTYEQYF
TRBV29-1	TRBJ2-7	CSVLIWMDRGHEQYF
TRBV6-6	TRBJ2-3	CASSYSTLAGVTDTQYF
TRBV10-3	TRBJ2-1	CAISLGTLGNEQFF
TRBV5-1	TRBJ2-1	CASSLERQAGPYNEQFF
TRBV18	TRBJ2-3	CASSPRLSETDTQYF
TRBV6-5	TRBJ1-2	CASRDGGGYTF
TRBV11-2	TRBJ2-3	CASSLVGGMITDTQYF
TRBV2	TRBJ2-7	CASSEAGAGGNNEQYF
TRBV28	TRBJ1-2	CASRTSGTGDYTF
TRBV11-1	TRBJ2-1	CASSSASGTFNEQFF
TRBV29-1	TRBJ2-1	CSVGFEQFF
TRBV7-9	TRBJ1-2	CASSLGSPGAFGYTF
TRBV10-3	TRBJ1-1	CATDGGSDTEAFF
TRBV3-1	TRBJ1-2	CASSQLSGPRGYGYTF
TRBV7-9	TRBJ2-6	CASGGETKSSGANVLTF
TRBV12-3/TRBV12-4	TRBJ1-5	CASSLKGGQFSNQPQHF